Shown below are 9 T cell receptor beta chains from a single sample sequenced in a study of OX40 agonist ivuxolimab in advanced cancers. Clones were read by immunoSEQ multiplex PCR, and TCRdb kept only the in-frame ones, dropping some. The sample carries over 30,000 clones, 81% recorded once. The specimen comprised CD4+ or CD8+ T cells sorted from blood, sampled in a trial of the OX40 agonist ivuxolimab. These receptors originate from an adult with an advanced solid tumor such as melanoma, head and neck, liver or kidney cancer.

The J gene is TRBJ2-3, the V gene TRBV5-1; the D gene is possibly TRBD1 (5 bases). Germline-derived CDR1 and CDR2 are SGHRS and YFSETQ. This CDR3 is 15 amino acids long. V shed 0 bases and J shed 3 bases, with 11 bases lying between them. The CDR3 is CASSLDAGPTDTQYF. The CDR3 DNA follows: TGCGCCAGCAGCTTGGATGCAGGGCCGACAGATACGCAGTATTTT.

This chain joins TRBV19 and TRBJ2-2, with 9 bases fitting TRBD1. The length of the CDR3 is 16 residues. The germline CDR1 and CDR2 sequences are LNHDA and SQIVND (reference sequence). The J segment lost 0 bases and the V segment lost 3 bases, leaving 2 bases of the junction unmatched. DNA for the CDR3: TGTGCCAGTAGTATGGGACAGGGAGCGAACACCGGGGAGCTGTTTTTT. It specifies CASSMGQGANTGELFF.

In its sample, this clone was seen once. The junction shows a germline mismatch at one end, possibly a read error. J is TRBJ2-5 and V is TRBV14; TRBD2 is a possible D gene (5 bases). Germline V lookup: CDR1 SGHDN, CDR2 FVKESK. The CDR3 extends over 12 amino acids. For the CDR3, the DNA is TGTGCCAGCAGCCAAGATGTGAGGGCTCTGCACTTC. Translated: CASSQDVRALHF.

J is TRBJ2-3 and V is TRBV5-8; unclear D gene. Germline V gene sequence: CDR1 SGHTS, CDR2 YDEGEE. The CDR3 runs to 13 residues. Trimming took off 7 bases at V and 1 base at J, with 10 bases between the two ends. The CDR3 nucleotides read TGTGCCAGCCGTTTACTACGCACAGATACGCAGTATTTT. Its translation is CASRLLRTDTQYF. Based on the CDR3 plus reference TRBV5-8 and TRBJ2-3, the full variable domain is EAGVTQSPTHLIKTRGQQATLRCSPISGHTSVYWYQQALGLGLQFLLWYDEGEERNRGNFPPRFSGRQFPNYSSELNVNALELEDSALYLCASRLLRTDTQYFGPGTRLTVL.

The CDR3 sequence is CASSSWTVANYGYTF. Written as DNA, the CDR3 is TGCGCCAGCAGCTCGTGGACTGTCGCTAACTATGGCTACACCTTC. V usage is TRBV5-1 and J usage is TRBJ1-2; D call uncertain. V lost 3 bases and J 0 bases, leaving 12 bases between the germline ends. Germline V gives CDR1 SGHRS, CDR2 YFSETQ. The CDR3 spans 15 residues.

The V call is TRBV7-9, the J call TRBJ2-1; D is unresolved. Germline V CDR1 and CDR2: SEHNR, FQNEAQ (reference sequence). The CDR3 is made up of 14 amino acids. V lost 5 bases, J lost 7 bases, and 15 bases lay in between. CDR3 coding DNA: TGTGCCAGCAGCCTACTACCCCCAAGGAATGAGCAGTTCTTC. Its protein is CASSLLPPRNEQFF.

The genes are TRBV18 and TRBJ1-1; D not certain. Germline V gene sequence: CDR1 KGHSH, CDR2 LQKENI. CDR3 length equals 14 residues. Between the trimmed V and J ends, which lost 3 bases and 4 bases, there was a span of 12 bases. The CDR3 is CASSPGGSVTEAFF. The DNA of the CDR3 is TGTGCCAGCTCACCTGGAGGGTCTGTCACTGAAGCTTTCTTT.

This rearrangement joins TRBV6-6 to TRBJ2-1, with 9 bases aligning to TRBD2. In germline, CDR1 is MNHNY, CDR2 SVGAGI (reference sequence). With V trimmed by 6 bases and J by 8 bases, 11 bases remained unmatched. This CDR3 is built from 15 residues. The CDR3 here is CASSPGQTSGDEQFF. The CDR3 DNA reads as TGTGCCAGCAGCCCGGGACAGACTAGCGGAGATGAGCAGTTCTTC.

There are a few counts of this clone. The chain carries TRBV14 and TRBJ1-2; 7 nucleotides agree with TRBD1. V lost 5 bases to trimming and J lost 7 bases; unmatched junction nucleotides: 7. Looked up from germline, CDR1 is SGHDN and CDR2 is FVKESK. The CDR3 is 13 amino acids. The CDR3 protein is CASSTGTETGYTF. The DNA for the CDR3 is TGTGCCAGCAGCACCGGGACAGAGACTGGCTACACCTTC.